The 23 T cell receptor beta chains below all came from one sample that was sequenced in a study of CD8+ T cells in alopecia areata. Regarding treatment: oral pan-JAK inhibitor, 5-10 mg twice daily. Extracted RNA was reverse transcribed into cDNA, the sequencing template. TCRdb's copy holds only in-frame clones and misses some; the assay was immunoSEQ multiplex PCR. Of approximately 130,000 clones detected, roughly 57% appear once; the ten largest clones hold 4.5% to 6%. Sequencing was performed on CD4+ T cells sorted from blood, taken at week 4, from a patient treated with tofacitinib. The receptors stem from a human donor with alopecia areata.

This clone was recorded a few times. The rearrangement links TRBV9 to TRBJ2-5, with a possible D match to TRBD1 (6 bases). This CDR3 region has 14 residues. Germline V gene sequence: CDR1 SGDLS, CDR2 YYNGEE. Between the trimmed V and J ends, which lost 2 bases and 5 bases, there was a span of 13 bases. CDR3 nucleotide sequence: TGTGCCAGCAGCGTCAGTCCAAGGGGGGAGACCCAGTACTTC. Its translation: CASSVSPRGETQYF.

The chain recombines TRBV29-1 with TRBJ2-5; D unclear. Germline CDR1 and CDR2: SQVTM and ANQGSEA. The CDR3 is 12 amino acids. V was pared by 3 bases and J by 5 bases, with 10 bases between. The CDR3 DNA sequence: TGCAGCGTTGACTTTGCGTCCGAGACCCAGTACTTC. Amino acids: CSVDFASETQYF.

The chain couples TRBV13 to TRBJ1-2; 9 positions agree with TRBD1. The V segment lost 5 bases and the J segment 4 bases; nucleotides outside the gene matches: 5. Germline lookup yields CDR1 PRHDT and CDR2 FYEKMQ (reference sequence). The CDR3 sequence is 14 residues long. CDR3 sequence reads: CASSATGQGYGYTF. In nucleotides, the CDR3 is TGTGCCAGCAGCGCTACGGGACAGGGCTATGGCTACACCTTC.

This clone was picked up a small number of times. The V gene is TRBV6-5, the J gene TRBJ2-1, with D uncertain. Deletions cut 0 bases from V and 15 bases from J, with 18 bases between. CDR1 and CDR2 from the germline V gene are MNHEY and SVGAGI. The length of the CDR3 is 14 residues. The CDR3 sequence: CASSYSDTPFRLFF. The CDR3, as DNA: TGTGCCAGCAGTTACTCTGACACTCCGTTTCGTTTGTTCTTC.

The chain uses TRBV27 and TRBJ2-6; unclear D gene. From germline, CDR1 is MNHEY and CDR2 SMNVEV (reference sequence). V was trimmed by 4 bases and J by 0 bases, leaving 4 bases between them. The CDR3 contains 14 residues. The CDR3 DNA reads TGTGCCAGCAGTTCCAGCTCTGGGGCCAACGTCCTGACTTTC. Translating it yields CASSSSSGANVLTF.

This clone was detected only once. V gene TRBV6-5 combines with J gene TRBJ2-7, with TRBD2 matching 8 bases. The length of the CDR3 is 15 residues. V shed 6 bases, J shed 0 bases, and the junction held 7 bases outside the gene matches. Germline V gene data show CDR1 as MNHEY and CDR2 as SVGAGI. The CDR3 is CASRNQRGRSYEQYF. CDR3 nucleotides: TGTGCCAGCAGGAACCAGCGGGGGCGCTCCTACGAGCAGTACTTC.

A few counts support this clone. V and J are TRBV15 and TRBJ1-3; D is ambiguous. The germline V gene encodes CDR1 LNHNV and CDR2 YYDKDF (reference sequence). The V end was cut by 3 bases, the J end by 6 bases, with 15 bases between. The length of the CDR3 is 15 residues. DNA of the CDR3: TGTGCCACCAGCAGGGACGCCGGAGTAGCAAACACCATATATTTT. Translated: CATSRDAGVANTIYF.

V and J are TRBV13 and TRBJ2-7; TRBD2 agrees at 10 bases. The CDR3 sequence is 16 residues long. V lost 5 bases to trimming and J lost 1 base; unmatched junction nucleotides: 8. Germline CDR1 is PRHDT and CDR2 is FYEKMQ (reference sequence). CDR3 amino acids: CASSPSSSGSSYEQYF. The CDR3 DNA follows: TGTGCCAGCAGCCCCAGTTCTAGCGGGAGTTCCTACGAGCAGTACTTC.

The rearrangement uses TRBV4-1 and TRBJ1-5; tentatively, D is TRBD1 (5 bases). V was trimmed by 1 base and J by 0 bases, leaving 13 bases between them. CDR3 length: 17 amino acids. Germline assignment: CDR1 MGHRA and CDR2 YSYEKL. CDR3 protein: CASSQGLGRDSNQPQHF. Written as DNA, the CDR3 is TGCGCCAGCAGCCAAGGACTGGGCAGGGATAGCAATCAGCCCCAGCATTTT.

The rearrangement links TRBV14 to TRBJ2-6; no firm D call. Trimming cost V 3 bases and J 3 bases, with 9 bases left between them. CDR3 length: 15 residues. Germline V lookup: CDR1 SGHDN, CDR2 FVKESK. The CDR3 bases are TGTGCCAGCAGCCAGCCCTTACTTGGGGCCAACGTCCTGACTTTC. Its protein product is CASSQPLLGANVLTF.

J is TRBJ2-2 and V is TRBV7-2, with 9 bases that match TRBD1. The CDR3 runs 15 residues. CDR1 SGHTA and CDR2 FQGNSA come from the germline V gene. J was trimmed by 5 bases and V by 5 bases; bases with no gene match: 6. CDR3 protein: CASSPRTGDTGELFF. DNA of the CDR3: TGTGCCAGCAGCCCGAGGACAGGGGATACCGGGGAGCTGTTTTTT.

This rearrangement joins TRBV7-9 to TRBJ1-3; unclear D gene. The germline V gene has CDR1 SEHNR and CDR2 FQNEAQ (reference sequence). This CDR3 has 14 residues. Trimming cost V 0 bases and J 3 bases, with 6 bases left between them. CDR3 nucleotides: TGTGCCAGCAGCTTAGCAGGGAGTGGAAACACCATATATTTT. Protein product: CASSLAGSGNTIYF.

The chain carries TRBV30 and TRBJ2-7; 10 bases map to TRBD1. This CDR3 has 12 amino acids. Germline V lookup: CDR1 GTSNPN, CDR2 SVGIG (reference sequence). V was clipped by 5 bases and J by 6 bases; unmatched bases: 4. The CDR3 coding sequence is TGTGCCTGGCGATGGACAGGGGGCGAGCAGTACTTC. Protein sequence: CAWRWTGGEQYF.

This sequence joins TRBV7-8 and TRBJ2-5, with D uncertain. Germline assignment: CDR1 SGHVS and CDR2 FQNEAQ. Deletions cut 6 bases from V and 5 bases from J, with 7 bases between. The CDR3 runs to 11 residues. The CDR3 DNA reads as TGTGCCAGCAGAGCCGGGGAGACCCAGTACTTC. Protein sequence: CASRAGETQYF. The entire variable domain, with the rest obtained from reference TRBV7-8 and TRBJ2-5, is as follows: GAGVSQSPRYKVAKRGQDVALRCDPISGHVSLFWYQQALGQGPEFLTYFQNEAQLDKSGLPSDRFFAERPEGSVSTLKIQRTQQEDSAVYLCASRAGETQYFGPGTRLLVL.

The gene calls are TRBV7-9 and TRBJ2-1; TRBD1 agrees at 8 bases. V was pared by 10 bases and J by 5 bases, with 7 bases of the junction left unmatched. The germline gives CDR1 SEHNR, CDR2 FQNEAQ (reference sequence). The length of the CDR3 is 13 residues. The CDR3 reads CATRTGKDNEQFF. CDR3 sequence (DNA): TGTGCCACCAGGACAGGGAAAGACAATGAGCAGTTCTTC.

This chain connects TRBV29-1 to TRBJ1-2, with D perhaps TRBD1 (5 bases). The CDR3 consists of 12 residues. CDR1 is SQVTM and CDR2 is ANQGSEA in the germline V gene. Deletions cut 6 bases from V and 2 bases from J, with 10 bases between. Here the CDR3 DNA reads TGCAGCGTCCCGGGACGGAACTATGGCTACACCTTC. Its protein product is CSVPGRNYGYTF.

This sequence joins TRBV29-1 and TRBJ1-1; D is perhaps TRBD1 (5 bases). There are 13 residues in the CDR3. The V end was cut by 6 bases, the J end by 4 bases, with 15 bases between. The germline V gene encodes CDR1 SQVTM and CDR2 ANQGSEA. The CDR3 loop is CSVPRAGRTEAFF. The CDR3 nucleotides read TGCAGCGTCCCCAGGGCAGGGCGCACTGAAGCTTTCTTT.

This rearrangement joins TRBV2 to TRBJ2-1, with D perhaps matching TRBD2 (5 bases). The CDR3 consists of 11 residues. CDR1 SNHLY and CDR2 FYNNEI come from the germline V gene. V gave up 4 bases and J gave up 8 bases, with 6 bases separating them. CDR3 amino acids: CASSVEDEQFF. CDR3 bases: TGTGCCAGCAGTGTGGAGGATGAGCAGTTCTTC.

This clone was seen only a few times. The rearrangement uses TRBV2 and TRBJ2-5, with 11 bases identical to TRBD2. The germline CDR1 and CDR2 sequences are SNHLY and FYNNEI. V trimming: 8 bases; J trimming: 4 bases; junction bases outside the gene matches: 6. The CDR3 consists of 14 residues. This chain's CDR3 is CASLLAGGGETQYF. CDR3 nucleotide sequence: TGTGCCAGCTTGCTAGCGGGGGGAGGAGAGACCCAGTACTTC.

The genes are TRBV29-1 and TRBJ2-5; a possible D gene is TRBD2 (5 bases). Germline CDR1 SQVTM, CDR2 ANQGSEA. The V and J ends lost 7 bases and 2 bases respectively, with 11 bases between them. The CDR3 consists of 12 residues. In DNA form, the CDR3 reads TGCAGCGCAAACAGAGGGCAAGAGACCCAGTACTTC. Its protein product is CSANRGQETQYF.

This clone was seen a handful of times. The same CDR3 is also encoded by other DNA sequences in this sample. V gene TRBV5-1 combines with J gene TRBJ2-5; D is unclear. Trimming took 1 base from V and 5 from J, leaving 3 bases between them. The CDR3 is 11 amino acids. Germline V gene lookup returns CDR1 SGHRS and CDR2 YFSETQ. DNA for the CDR3: TGCGCCAGCAGCTTGAAGGAGACCCAGTACTTC. Translation gives CASSLKETQYF.

The chain links TRBV7-2 to TRBJ2-5; TRBD1 is a possible D gene (6 bases). The CDR3 is 14 residues long. Germline values: CDR1 SGHTA, CDR2 FQGNSA. V lost 5 bases and J lost 5, with 15 bases in between. This chain's CDR3 is CASSQGLSVETQYF. CDR3 sequence (DNA): TGTGCCAGCAGCCAGGGGTTATCCGTGGAGACCCAGTACTTC.

The rearrangement uses TRBV4-2 and TRBJ2-3; possibly TRBD2 for D (5 bases). Trimming cost V 6 bases and J 8 bases, with 9 bases left between them. CDR3 length: 11 amino acids. CDR1 and CDR2 (germline): LGHNA, YNFKEQ. CDR3 loop: CASRIGVTQYF. The DNA of the CDR3 is TGTGCCAGCAGAATCGGGGTTACGCAGTATTTT.